One and the same sample provided the 2 T cell receptor beta chains below, sequenced in a study of blood T cell repertoires in COVID-19. Method: immunoSEQ multiplex PCR; TCRdb's copy keeps in-frame clones and lacks some. This table has about 180,000 clones, around 83% appearing once. The sample taken for sequencing was peripheral blood. These receptors all stem from a human donor in a cohort sampled during active COVID-19.

Notes on this clone: At one end the junction does not follow the germline gene, possibly because of a read error. This chain links TRBV3-1 (or the pseudogene TRBV3-2) with TRBJ2-5; D perhaps matches TRBD2 (5 bases). CDR1 LGHDT and CDR2 YNNKEL come from the germline V gene (reference sequence). The CDR3 runs 17 residues. CDR3 DNA: TGTGCCAGCAGCCAAGGGCAGCGGCCCCCAAACCATGAGACCCAGTACTTC. Translated, it gives CASSQGQRPPNHETQYF.

V is TRBV24-1 and J is TRBJ1-2; no clear D. This CDR3 is built from 14 residues. CDR1 is KGHDR, CDR2 SFDVKD, per germline. V lost 1 base, J lost 1 base, and 6 bases lay in between. CDR3 in DNA: TGTGCCACCAGTGATTTCCGGAGTAACTATGGCTACACCTTC. As protein: CATSDFRSNYGYTF.